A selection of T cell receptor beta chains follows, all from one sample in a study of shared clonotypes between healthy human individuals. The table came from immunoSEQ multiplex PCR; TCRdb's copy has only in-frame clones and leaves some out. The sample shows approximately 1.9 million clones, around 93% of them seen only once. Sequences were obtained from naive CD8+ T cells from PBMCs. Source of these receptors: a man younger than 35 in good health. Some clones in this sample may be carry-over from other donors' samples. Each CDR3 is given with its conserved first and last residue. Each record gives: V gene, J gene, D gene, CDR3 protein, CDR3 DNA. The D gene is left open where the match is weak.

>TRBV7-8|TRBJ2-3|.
CASSFPTPTDTQYF
TGTGCCAGCAGCTTCCCGACCCCAACAGATACGCAGTATTTT
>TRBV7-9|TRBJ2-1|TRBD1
CASKGAGNEQFF
TGTGCCAGCAAGGGGGCGGGCAATGAGCAGTTCTTC
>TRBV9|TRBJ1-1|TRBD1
CASSTTITQGGSTEAFF
TGTGCCAGCAGCACCACGATCACTCAGGGGGGCAGCACTGAAGCTTTCTTT
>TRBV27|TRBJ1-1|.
CASRRGIYAFF
TGTGCCAGTAGACGGGGTATTTACGCTTTCTTT
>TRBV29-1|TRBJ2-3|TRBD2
CSVVGGRAGDTQYF
TGCAGCGTTGTAGGCGGGAGGGCTGGAGATACGCAGTATTTT
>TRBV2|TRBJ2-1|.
CASSEGGRRELDNEQFF
TGTGCCAGCAGTGAAGGGGGGCGGCGGGAGCTCGACAATGAGCAGTTCTTC
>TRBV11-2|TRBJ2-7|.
CASSLPPDRSSYEQYF
TGTGCCAGCAGCCTACCTCCAGACAGGTCCTCCTACGAGCAGTACTTC
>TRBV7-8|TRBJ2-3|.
CASSFNAPSTDTQYF
TGTGCCAGCAGCTTTAATGCGCCTAGCACAGATACGCAGTATTTT
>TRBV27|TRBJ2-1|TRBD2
CASSTRGSGYNEQFF
TGTGCCAGCAGCACCCGCGGGAGTGGTTACAATGAGCAGTTCTTC
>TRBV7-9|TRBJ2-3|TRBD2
CASTVLAGGSISTDTQYF
TGTGCCAGCACAGTACTAGCGGGAGGTTCTATTAGCACAGATACGCAGTATTTT
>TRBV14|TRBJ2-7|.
CASSQGSHPSYEQYF
TGTGCCAGCAGCCAAGGGTCCCACCCTTCCTACGAGCAGTACTTC
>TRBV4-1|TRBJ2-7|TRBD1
CASSQRTGQTYEQYF
TGCGCCAGCAGCCAACGGACAGGGCAGACCTACGAGCAGTACTTC
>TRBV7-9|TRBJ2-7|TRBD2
CASSLGISGSLMPYEQYF
TGTGCCAGCAGCTTAGGGATTAGCGGGAGTCTGATGCCCTACGAGCAGTACTTC
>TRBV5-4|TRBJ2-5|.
CASSSGLDGETQYF
TGTGCCAGCAGCTCGGGACTGGACGGGGAGACCCAGTACTTC
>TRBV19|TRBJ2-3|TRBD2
CASSGLAGEADTQYF
TGTGCCAGTAGCGGACTAGCGGGAGAGGCGGATACGCAGTATTTT